A selection of T cell receptor beta chains follows, all from one sample in a study of shared clonotypes between healthy human individuals. The method was immunoSEQ multiplex PCR; TCRdb's version includes in-frame clones alone and lacks a portion of them. The data hold about 600,000 clones, with 97% observed a single time. Sequenced input: naive CD4+ T cells sorted from blood. These receptors were collected from a woman younger than 45 in good health. CDR3s include the opening cysteine and the closing phenylalanine or tryptophan. A D gene is named only where the DNA matches it firmly. The listing skips clone size in some rows; elsewhere it reads once, few, many or a size class.

d_gene | abundance | j_gene | v_gene | CDR3nt | CDR3aa
. | once | TRBJ2-3 | TRBV14 | TGTGCCAGCAGCATCCGGGACGGAGGTTTATCGTCTACAGATACGCAGTATTTT | CASSIRDGGLSSTDTQYF
. | . | TRBJ1-6 | TRBV6-5 | TGTGCCAGCAGTTACACCAGGAGCTCCTATAATTCACCCCTCCACTTT | CASSYTRSSYNSPLHF
. | . | TRBJ1-1 | TRBV9 | TGTGCCAGCAGCGTTGAAGAGGGGAACACTGAAGCTTTCTTT | CASSVEEGNTEAFF
TRBD1 | . | TRBJ2-5 | TRBV2 | TGTGCCAGCAGTTTAAGGACAGGGGGCGGGGAGACCCAGTACTTC | CASSLRTGGGETQYF
. | . | TRBJ2-3 | TRBV9 | TGTGCCAGCAGCCCCGGTAGCGGCCTTCAGGGTGTTACGCAGTATTTT | CASSPGSGLQGVTQYF
. | . | TRBJ2-7 | TRBV6-1 | TGTGCCAGCAGTGTAAGTCGGACAGAGACCTACGAGCAGTACTTC | CASSVSRTETYEQYF
. | . | TRBJ1-1 | TRBV18 | TGTGCCAGCTCACCACTACAGGAGAACACTGAAGCTTTCTTT | CASSPLQENTEAFF
TRBD1 | . | TRBJ2-7 | TRBV27 | TGTGCCAGCAGTTTATCGCGACCCCGGGACAGGGGCCACGAGCAGTACTTC | CASSLSRPRDRGHEQYF
TRBD1 | . | TRBJ2-3 | TRBV29-1 | TGCAGCGCTCGGGACAGCTTTTTCGCTAGCACAGATACGCAGTATTTT | CSARDSFFASTDTQYF
. | . | TRBJ2-7 | TRBV29-1 | TGCAGCGTTGAAAGCGGGTGGGAGTCAGGTTTCTACGAGCAGTACTTC | CSVESGWESGFYEQYF
TRBD1 | . | TRBJ2-4 | TRBV7-9 | TGTGCCAGCAGCTCATACAGGGGTGTAGCCAAAAACATTCAGTACTTC | CASSSYRGVAKNIQYF
. | . | TRBJ1-5 | TRBV6-5 | TGTGCCAGCAGACAGGGTTTCGAGCAGCCCCAGCATTTT | CASRQGFEQPQHF
. | . | TRBJ2-1 | TRBV7-2 | TGTGCCAGCAGCAGGCGACCAGGAGAGTCAAACTACAATGAGCAGTTCTTC | CASSRRPGESNYNEQFF
. | once | TRBJ2-3 | TRBV10-3 | TGTGCCATCAGACCCCACCTAGGCACAGATACGCAGTATTTT | CAIRPHLGTDTQYF
. | . | TRBJ2-7 | TRBV28 | TGTGCCAGCACCCTACATGGTTCGACCTACGAGCAGTACTTC | CASTLHGSTYEQYF
. | . | TRBJ1-1 | TRBV9 | TGTGCCAGCAGCGCCCTCGGGCGAGGGAACACTGAAGCTTTCTTT | CASSALGRGNTEAFF
. | once | TRBJ1-3 | TRBV9 | TGTGCCAGCAGCCCCCAACCGGGGGACACTTACCTGAGAAACACCATATATTTT | CASSPQPGDTYLRNTIYF
TRBD1 | . | TRBJ2-5 | TRBV9 | TGTGCCAGCAGCGTAGGGAGGGCAGGGGGCTCTCAAGAGACCCAGTACTTC | CASSVGRAGGSQETQYF
. | once | TRBJ2-7 | TRBV11-2 | TGTGCCAGCAGCGTAGGTGTTGGGGCCGAGCAGTACTTC | CASSVGVGAEQYF
. | . | TRBJ1-5 | TRBV6-1 | TGTGCCAGCAGTGATCGCCCCTGGGCTCACCAGCCCCAGCATTTT | CASSDRPWAHQPQHF
. | . | TRBJ1-6 | TRBV5-6 | TGTGCCAGCAGCCCGGGGATTTCACCCCTCCACTTT | CASSPGISPLHF
. | . | TRBJ2-1 | TRBV28 | TGTGCCAGCCTAGAGGGGAGCTCCTACAATGAGCAGTTCTTC | CASLEGSSYNEQFF
. | . | TRBJ2-1 | TRBV27 | TGTGCCAGCAGTTTGGTACCAGCCCTTAGCTCCTACAATGAGCAGTTCTTC | CASSLVPALSSYNEQFF
TRBD2 | . | TRBJ2-2 | TRBV4-1 | TGCGCCAGCAGCCAGGTCGGGGGGTCCGGGGAGCTGTTTTTT | CASSQVGGSGELFF
TRBD1 | . | TRBJ2-7 | TRBV5-1 | TGCGCCAGCAGCTTGGTGGGACAGGGGTCCTACGAGCAGTACTTC | CASSLVGQGSYEQYF
TRBD2 | . | TRBJ2-2 | TRBV5-1 | TGCGCCAGCAGCTTTCCGCGGGAGGGCCGTAATACCGGGGAGCTGTTTTTT | CASSFPREGRNTGELFF
. | . | TRBJ1-5 | TRBV2 | TGTGCCAGCAGTGAATCAGGGGATCAGCCCCAGCATTTT | CASSESGDQPQHF
. | . | TRBJ2-7 | TRBV6-6 | TGTGCCAGCAGTTACTCCTATCGGCAGGTTACCTACGAGCAGTACTTC | CASSYSYRQVTYEQYF
. | . | TRBJ2-5 | TRBV18 | TGTGCCAGCTCACCACAGGCGGAACAAGAGACCCAGTACTTC | CASSPQAEQETQYF
TRBD1 | . | TRBJ2-6 | TRBV4-1 | TGCGCCAGCAGCCAAGGGTACAGGGGCCCGAGTTCTGGGGCCAACGTCCTGACTTTC | CASSQGYRGPSSGANVLTF
. | . | TRBJ2-3 | TRBV28 | TGTGCCAGCAGCCGGACCGAAGATAGCACAGATACGCAGTATTTT | CASSRTEDSTDTQYF
. | . | TRBJ2-7 | TRBV7-8 | TGTGCCAGCAGCAGAGGGTATCTCGGCTCCTACGAGCAGTACTTC | CASSRGYLGSYEQYF
. | . | TRBJ2-5 | TRBV5-1 | TGCGCCAGCAGCTTGGCCGAAGAGACCCAGTACTTC | CASSLAEETQYF
TRBD2 | . | TRBJ2-2 | TRBV30 | TGTGCCTGGAGACTTCGGTTTAGCGGGGGCACCGGGGAGCTGTTTTTT | CAWRLRFSGGTGELFF
. | . | TRBJ1-1 | TRBV19 | TGTGCCAGTAGTATAGTAGGGGGAACCGGCCACACTGAAGCTTTCTTT | CASSIVGGTGHTEAFF
. | . | TRBJ2-7 | TRBV2 | TGTGCCAGCAGTGAACGCCTAGCGAACTACGAGCAGTACTTC | CASSERLANYEQYF
. | . | TRBJ2-1 | TRBV18 | TGTGCCAGCTCACGAGGGAGCGATGAGCAGTTCTTC | CASSRGSDEQFF
TRBD2 | . | TRBJ2-2 | TRBV5-4 | TGTGCCAGCAGCCCGGTGGGGGGGGACACCGGGGAGCTGTTTTTT | CASSPVGGDTGELFF
TRBD2 | . | TRBJ2-2 | TRBV4-1 | TGCGCCAGCAGCTCTCTAGCGGGAGGAGCCGGGGAGCTGTTTTTT | CASSSLAGGAGELFF
. | once | TRBJ1-1 | TRBV28 | TGTGCCAGCAGAGACCGCCCGGGACACCGGGAGGGGGATGAAGCTTTCTTT | CASRDRPGHREGDEAFF
. | . | TRBJ2-7 | TRBV4-2 | TGTGCCAGCAGCCAAGATCGCCGTTACGAGCAGTACTTC | CASSQDRRYEQYF
TRBD1 | . | TRBJ2-1 | TRBV7-3 | TGTGCCAGCAGCGCCGGGACAGGGTGGAATGAGCAGTTCTTC | CASSAGTGWNEQFF
TRBD2 | . | TRBJ2-7 | TRBV5-1 | TGCGCCAGCAGCGCCCGGGCCGGGACTAGTAACGAGCAGTACTTC | CASSARAGTSNEQYF
. | once | TRBJ1-1 | TRBV7-9 | TGTGCCAGCAGCTTAGCAGGGAGTTACACTGAAGCTTTCTTT | CASSLAGSYTEAFF